What follows is one TCR beta chain and its context. Its antigen is as yet unknown. Germline assignment: CDR1 SGHVS and CDR2 FNYEAQ. The V gene lost 4 bases and the J gene lost 5 bases, with 10 bases spanning the gap. The CDR3 loop spans 13 amino acids. This sample stems from a study of OX40 agonist ivuxolimab in advanced cancers. Study overall: At 0.01 to 10 mg/kg, ivuxolimab was administered intravenously to patients every 2 weeks. Study-wide findings and caveats: Circulating CD4+ and CD8+ T cells showed clonal expansion by week 6 at 0.1 to 3.0 mg/kg.

Using immunoSEQ multiplex PCR, the repertoire was profiled, and TCRdb retains in-frame clones only, with some absent. Of approximately 18,000 clones listed, around 80% are singletons. V and J are TRBV7-6 and TRBJ2-3; D is possibly TRBD1 (6 bases). This clonotype was obtained from an adult with an advanced solid tumor such as melanoma, head and neck, liver or kidney cancer. Specimen: CD4+ or CD8+ T cells sorted from blood, collected in a trial of the OX40 agonist ivuxolimab. CDR3 DNA: TGTGCCAGCAGCTCGCGGACAGTAGATACGCAGTATTTT. Its translation is CASSSRTVDTQYF.